These 6 T cell receptor beta chains were all obtained from the same sample, sequenced in a study of OX40 agonist ivuxolimab in advanced cancers. Repertoires were generated with immunoSEQ multiplex PCR, while TCRdb's copy carries only in-frame clones and drops some. The table records fewer than 60,000 clones, about 89% of them present only once. The sample here was CD4+ or CD8+ T cells sorted from blood, taken in a trial of the OX40 agonist ivuxolimab. The origin of the receptors is an adult with an advanced solid tumor such as melanoma, head and neck, liver or kidney cancer.

The rearrangement joins TRBV7-2 to TRBJ2-5; 13 bases are shared with TRBD2. Germline V gene data show CDR1 as SGHTA and CDR2 as FQGNSA. The junction had 11 bases not matched to a gene; V was cut back by 5 bases and J by 2 bases. The CDR3 runs 18 residues. CDR3 in amino acids: CASSLQTSGGREQETQYF. CDR3 DNA sequence: TGTGCCAGCAGCCTCCAGACTAGCGGGGGGAGAGAACAAGAGACCCAGTACTTC.

The chain uses TRBV19 and TRBJ1-1, with 9 positions matching TRBD1. V was pared by 1 base and J by 1 base, with 7 bases of the junction left unmatched. Germline V gene sequence: CDR1 LNHDA, CDR2 SQIVND (reference sequence). This CDR3 has 17 amino acids. CDR3 protein: CASSIVYGQGSNTEAFF. Written as DNA, the CDR3 is TGTGCCAGTAGTATAGTGTATGGACAGGGGTCGAACACTGAAGCTTTCTTT.

This clone is a singleton in its sample. The rearrangement links TRBV10-2 to TRBJ2-7; maybe TRBD1 (5 bases). CDR3 size: 15 residues. The V gene's germline CDR1 is WSHSY and CDR2 SAAADI. Trimming cost V 0 bases and J 1 base, with 10 bases left between them. The CDR3 DNA reads TGCGCCAGCAGTGAGTCTTGGGGCCGGTCCTACGAGCAGTACTTC. Amino acid sequence: CASSESWGRSYEQYF.

This chain uses TRBV10-1 with TRBJ1-6; D is perhaps TRBD1 (6 bases). Trimming took 3 bases from V and 7 from J, leaving 13 bases between them. CDR3 length equals 15 residues. Germline V lookup: CDR1 WNHNN, CDR2 SYGVQD (reference sequence). The CDR3 DNA follows: TGCGCCAGCAGTGAAGTGCGGGGGGCGAATTCACCCCTCCACTTT. Translating gives CASSEVRGANSPLHF.

The chain has TRBV5-1 and TRBJ2-7, with 7 bases that match TRBD1. CDR3 length: 15 residues. Germline CDR1 SGHRS, CDR2 YFSETQ. Trimming cost V 0 bases and J 2 bases; bases outside gene matches: 5. CDR3 bases: TGCGCCAGCAGCTTGGACAGGGGCGTTACCTACGAGCAGTACGTC. It yields the protein CASSLDRGVTYEQYV.

This chain connects TRBV9 to TRBJ1-1; D remains unclear. Germline loops: CDR1 SGDLS, CDR2 YYNGEE. This CDR3 has 13 amino acids. Trimming pared 0 bases from V and 8 bases from J, leaving 11 bases between. The CDR3 DNA follows: TGTGCCAGCAGCGTAGAGTCAAAGGGCGAAGCTTTCTTT. The encoded protein is CASSVESKGEAFF.